This passage covers 28 T cell receptor beta chains from one sample sequenced in a study of T cells after yellow fever vaccination (dated by TCRdb to between 2018 and 2020). Library creation used 5' RACE. These reads were obtained on an Illumina HiSeq 2500. Starting from the raw public reads, TCRdb applied fastp trimming at Q25, assembled clones with MiXCR and retained in-frame beta chains. Each entry merges the rows of one CDR3 protein and shows their most common DNA and genes. The sample yields 140,000 to 150,000 distinct CDR3 sequences; 6.6% were counted once. Together, the top ten hold approximately 0.61% of the sample. According to the study, the label for this sample's treatment or condition signals: live attenuated yellow fever vaccine strain. The source material was CD4+ T cells sorted from PBMCs, sampled 10 days after the yellow fever booster vaccination. These receptors all stem from a man between 25 and 39 years old who received the YFV17D yellow fever vaccine.

This clonotype was seen ten or more times. The chain uses TRBV20-1 and TRBJ1-1, with TRBD1 matching over 8 bases. The ends lost 7 bases at V and 0 bases at J; junction bases unmatched: 7. The germline V gene has CDR1 DFQATT and CDR2 SNEGSKA (reference sequence). CDR3 length equals 14 residues. CDR3 sequence reads: CSVDRGRMNTEAFF. The DNA for the CDR3 is TGCAGTGTCGACAGGGGACGGATGAACACTGAAGCTTTCTTT.

V is TRBV29-1 and J is TRBJ2-2; D may match TRBD1 or TRBD2 (5 bases each). The CDR3 is made up of 14 amino acids. Trimming removed 5 bases at V and 1 base at J, with 11 bases between. The germline V gene has CDR1 SQVTM and CDR2 ANQGSEA. The CDR3 region is CSVLGTVNTGELFF. CDR3 in DNA: TGCAGCGTTTTAGGGACGGTGAACACCGGGGAGCTGTTTTTT.

This clonotype was detected once. This could be a read error, since a much larger clone is one nucleotide away. The chain combines TRBV29-1 with TRBJ2-7; possible D gene TRBD1, 6 bases. This CDR3 has 11 residues. Germline CDR1 reads SQVTM; CDR2 reads ANQGSEA. This chain's CDR3 is CGVADSHEQYF. CDR3 sequence (DNA): TGCGGCGTGGCGGACAGCCACGAGCAGTACTTC.

This clonotype was counted many times. The chain carries TRBV29-1 and TRBJ2-2, with a tentative D call TRBD1 (5 bases). CDR1 SQVTM and CDR2 ANQGSEA come from the germline V gene. The CDR3 runs to 12 residues. V was clipped by 7 bases and J by 6 bases, with 12 bases between them. Here the CDR3 reads CSGRAVAGELFF. The DNA of the CDR3 is TGCAGCGGCAGGGCGGTCGCCGGGGAGCTGTTTTTT.

This clonotype was counted many times. This rearrangement joins TRBV6-1 to TRBJ2-5; D possibly corresponds to TRBD2 (6 bases). Trimming left V 6 bases short and J 5 bases short, with 22 bases between. CDR3 length equals 16 residues. Germline V gene data show CDR1 as MNHNS and CDR2 as SASEGT. CDR3 loop: CASSVERDFPTETQYF. The CDR3 DNA is TGTGCCAGCAGCGTGGAGAGGGACTTTCCCACGGAGACCCAGTACTTC.

This clonotype was counted between two and nine times. The chain combines TRBV7-3 with TRBJ2-3, with TRBD2 matching 7 bases. The germline V gene has CDR1 SGHTA and CDR2 FQGTGA. This CDR3 comprises 15 residues. The V gene end was trimmed by 5 bases and the J gene end by 6 bases; junction bases not matched to a gene: 11. The CDR3 loop is CASSTMGGRMDTQYF. In nucleotides, the CDR3 is TGTGCCAGCAGCACGATGGGCGGGAGAATGGATACGCAGTATTTT. The variable domain in full, completed from reference TRBV7-3 and TRBJ2-3, reads GAGVSQTPSNKVTEKGKYVELRCDPISGHTALYWYRQSLGQGPEFLIYFQGTGAADDSGLPNDRFFAVRPEGSVSTLKIQRTERGDSAVYLCASSTMGGRMDTQYFGPGTRLTVL.

About this clonotype itself: Given a much more abundant clone one base away, this may be a read error. The rearrangement links TRBV5-1 to TRBJ2-3, with D perhaps matching TRBD1 (7 bases). The germline V gene has CDR1 SGHRS and CDR2 YFSETQ. The CDR3 is made up of 15 amino acids. The CDR3 reads CASRLRLGGTNTQYF. CDR3 in DNA: TGCGCCAGCAGGCTCCGACTAGGGGGCACAAATACGCAGTATTTT.

This clonotype was seen many times. The chain carries TRBV15 and TRBJ2-1, with TRBD1 matching over 7 bases. Germline assignment: CDR1 LNHNV and CDR2 YYDKDF (reference sequence). CDR3 length: 15 residues. V shed 5 bases and J 1 base; nucleotides not matched to a gene: 5. The CDR3 region is CATSGGQLSYNEQFF. The CDR3 DNA sequence: TGTGCCACCAGCGGGGGACAGCTTTCCTACAATGAGCAGTTCTTC.

This clonotype was counted at least ten times. The chain employs TRBV30 and TRBJ2-1; D remains unclear. V lost 4 bases and J lost 10, with 11 bases in between. The CDR3 consists of 11 residues. Germline-derived CDR1 and CDR2 are GTSNPN and SVGIG (reference sequence). The DNA for the CDR3 is TGTGCCTGGACCAGACGGGTCGAGCAGTTCTTC. Protein sequence: CAWTRRVEQFF.

This clonotype was detected many times. V is TRBV27 and J is TRBJ2-3, with 13 bases aligning to TRBD2. Germline CDR1 is MNHEY and CDR2 is SMNVEV (reference sequence). V was clipped by 6 bases and J by 3 bases; unmatched bases: 6. CDR3 length: 16 amino acids. The CDR3 sequence is CASRPTSGRRTDTQYF. The CDR3 DNA reads as TGTGCCAGCAGGCCGACTAGCGGGAGGAGGACAGATACGCAGTATTTT.

This clonotype was counted at least ten times. The chain carries TRBV18 and TRBJ2-3, with D possibly matching TRBD2 (6 bases). CDR3 length: 14 amino acids. The V gene lost 3 bases and the J gene lost 9 bases, with 16 bases spanning the gap. CDR1 KGHSH and CDR2 LQKENI come from the germline V gene. The CDR3 here is CASSPSGYPTTQYF. DNA of the CDR3: TGTGCCAGCTCACCTAGCGGCTATCCAACCACGCAGTATTTT.

Of note for this clonotype: A single base separates this from a much larger clone, so it may be a read error. V usage is TRBV10-3 and J usage is TRBJ2-5; D gene unclear. The CDR3 length is 12 residues. With 3 bases removed from V and 3 bases from J, the gap between germline ends came to 5 bases. Germline V gene data show CDR1 as ENHRY and CDR2 as SYGVKD. CDR3 nucleotides: TGTGCCATCAGTGACTTTGAAGAGACCCAGTACTTC. Translation: CAISDFEETQYF.

This clonotype was recorded at least ten times. The chain joins TRBV7-9 to TRBJ2-1, with D unclear. The CDR3 is 15 amino acids. The V and J ends lost 5 bases and 0 bases respectively, with 11 bases between them. Germline CDR1 reads SEHNR; CDR2 reads FQNEAQ (reference sequence). The CDR3 DNA is TGTGCCAGCAGCCCCCCCGGCCGCTCCTACAATGAGCAGTTCTTC. As protein: CASSPPGRSYNEQFF.

The sample holds many counts of this clonotype. CDR3 nucleotides: TGCAGTGCTAGACTGGGACAAAGAACACAGGAGCAGTACTTC. Protein product: CSARLGQRTQEQYF. The rearrangement joins TRBV20-1 to TRBJ2-7; a possible D gene is TRBD1 (6 bases). The CDR3 covers 14 residues. The V end was cut by 2 bases, the J end by 7 bases, with 18 bases between. CDR1 is DFQATT, CDR2 SNEGSKA, per germline (reference sequence).

There are a few counts of this clonotype. V gene TRBV18 combines with J gene TRBJ2-7; 8 positions match TRBD2. V was pared by 3 bases and J by 5 bases, with 9 bases of the junction left unmatched. CDR1 is KGHSH, CDR2 LQKENI, per germline. The CDR3 has 15 residues. In nucleotides, the CDR3 is TGTGCCAGCTCACCCCAACGGGGGGGTGTCCACGAGCAGTACTTC. It translates to CASSPQRGGVHEQYF.

This clonotype was counted many times. The chain has TRBV28 and TRBJ2-7; maybe TRBD2 (6 bases). Germline V gene lookup returns CDR1 MDHEN and CDR2 SYDVKM. The V end was cut by 4 bases, the J end by 0 bases, with 13 bases between. The CDR3 is made up of 15 amino acids. DNA of the CDR3: TGTGCCAGCAGTTCAAAGCGGGTCAGCTCCTACGAGCAGTACTTC. Translated, it gives CASSSKRVSSYEQYF.

This clonotype was seen at least ten times. J is TRBJ1-1 and V is TRBV20-1, with D perhaps TRBD1 (5 bases). CDR3 length: 12 residues. V was cut by 0 bases and J by 5 bases, with 7 bases left in between. Germline-derived CDR1 and CDR2 are DFQATT and SNEGSKA (reference sequence). CDR3 coding DNA: TGCAGTGCTAGAGATCCAGGGACTGAAGCTTTCTTT. The encoded protein is CSARDPGTEAFF.

This clonotype was found many times. The chain is built from TRBV29-1 and TRBJ2-3, with 13 bases identical to TRBD2. Unmatched junction bases numbered 3, after V lost 5 bases and J lost 1 base. This CDR3 has 15 amino acids. Germline CDR1 SQVTM, CDR2 ANQGSEA. DNA of the CDR3: TGCAGCGTTTCGGGGACTAGCGGGGGCACAGATACGCAGTATTTT. Its translation is CSVSGTSGGTDTQYF.

This sequence joins TRBV20-1 and TRBJ2-1; 12 bases fit TRBD2. CDR3 length: 17 amino acids. The J segment lost 5 bases and the V segment lost 3 bases, leaving 11 bases of the junction unmatched. In germline, CDR1 is DFQATT, CDR2 SNEGSKA (reference sequence). CDR3 sequence reads: CSASGLAGGLLNNEQFF. The CDR3 nucleotides read TGCAGTGCTAGTGGTCTAGCGGGAGGGCTTCTAAACAATGAGCAGTTCTTC.

Many counts were recorded for this clonotype. This chain joins TRBV7-6 and TRBJ1-3; TRBD1 might be the D (5 bases). CDR1 and CDR2 (germline): SGHVS, FNYEAQ. The CDR3 extends over 14 amino acids. The ends were cut back, 0 bases at V and 2 bases at J, with 5 bases in the middle. CDR3 coding DNA: TGTGCCAGCAGCTTAGCGGGGGCTGGAAACACCATATATTTT. It specifies CASSLAGAGNTIYF.

The CDR3 loop is CASSHGTNLQPQHF. CDR3 nucleotide sequence: TGTGCCAGCAGCCACGGGACAAATCTACAGCCCCAGCATTTT. J is TRBJ1-5 and V is TRBV5-8; D is possibly TRBD1 (6 bases). CDR3 length equals 14 residues. Germline-derived CDR1 and CDR2 are SGHTS and YDEGEE. V lost 4 bases to trimming and J lost 7 bases, with 15 bases between them.

This clonotype was found many times. This chain connects TRBV4-3 to TRBJ2-5, with D perhaps assigned TRBD1 or TRBD2 (6 bases each). Germline CDR1 is LGHNA and CDR2 is YSLEER. This CDR3 contains 13 residues. With 5 bases removed from V and 9 bases from J, the gap between germline ends came to 16 bases. CDR3 DNA: TGCGCCAGCAGCAGGGGGTTCAGGGAGGCCCAGTACTTC. Translated, it gives CASSRGFREAQYF.

This clonotype was recorded at least ten times. The chain employs TRBV14 and TRBJ2-7, with D perhaps matching TRBD2 (6 bases). The CDR3 length is 13 residues. V lost 0 bases and J 7 bases, leaving 10 bases between the germline ends. The germline V gene has CDR1 SGHDN and CDR2 FVKESK. The DNA of the CDR3 is TGTGCCAGCAGCCAAGAGGTTCGGGGGGAGCAGTACTTC. It is translated as CASSQEVRGEQYF.

This clonotype occurred many times. The genes are TRBV11-2 and TRBJ2-2; 7 bases are shared with TRBD1. This CDR3 is built from 20 residues. V was clipped by 5 bases and J by 1 base; unmatched bases: 19. CDR1 and CDR2 from the germline V gene are SGHAT and FQNNGV. In DNA, the CDR3 is TGTGCCAGCAGCCCTTCACGACAGGGTTGGTCATTCCAGAACACCGGGGAGCTGTTTTTT. This encodes CASSPSRQGWSFQNTGELFF.

This clonotype was observed a handful of times. The gene calls are TRBV7-2 and TRBJ2-6, with D perhaps TRBD1 (6 bases). The CDR3 totals 15 residues. Per germline, CDR1 SGHTA and CDR2 FQGNSA. Trimming left V 3 bases short and J 7 bases short, with 13 bases between. CDR3 loop: CASSLDTGKANVLTF. CDR3 sequence (DNA): TGTGCCAGCAGCTTGGACACAGGGAAAGCCAACGTCCTGACTTTC.

Ten or more counts support this clonotype. CDR3 region: CASSDTKNYGYTF. The CDR3 DNA reads TGCGCCAGCAGCGACACAAAGAACTATGGCTACACCTTC. The rearrangement joins TRBV5-1 to TRBJ1-2; D is ambiguous. CDR1 SGHRS and CDR2 YFSETQ come from the germline V gene. Trimming removed 4 bases at V and 2 bases at J, with 9 bases between. The CDR3 runs to 13 residues.

This clonotype has a count of ten or more. The chain links TRBV12-3 or TRBV12-4 to TRBJ1-1; D is perhaps TRBD1 (5 bases). This CDR3 is 12 amino acids long. The V end lost 7 bases, the J end lost 7 bases, and 13 bases lay between the germline ends. CDR3 bases: TGTGCCAGCACCCGCCAGGGTTTTGAAGCTTTCTTT. It is translated as CASTRQGFEAFF.

This clonotype was detected only a few times. The chain recombines TRBV4-3 with TRBJ2-6; D unclear. The CDR3 runs to 14 residues. In germline, CDR1 is LGHNA, CDR2 YSLEER. Trimming removed 3 bases from V and 2 bases from J, with 5 bases in between. CDR3 bases: TGCGCCAGCAGCCATAAGACTGGGGCCAACGTCCTGACTTTC. This gives the protein CASSHKTGANVLTF.